This T cell receptor (beta chain) was recorded in a study of T cells and copy number aberrations in small-cell lung cancer. Study-wide findings and caveats: The study's sample size was small, so findings need validation.

Turning to this clone: Its antigen is as yet unknown.

Clones were read by immunoSEQ multiplex PCR, and TCRdb kept only the in-frame ones, dropping some. The data show approximately 6,600 clones, roughly three quarters seen once. Each donor had smoking or heavy second-hand smoke exposure. Sequencing was done on a sample of normal tissue next to the tumor. This receptor was identified in a woman between 65 and 79 years old with small cell lung cancer. Some clones in this sample may be carry-over from other donors' samples.

The CDR3 DNA sequence: TGTGCCAGTAGTATAGATGGGGGGCAGTTCTTC. Translating it yields CASSIDGGQFF. This chain uses TRBV19 with TRBJ2-1; D may match TRBD1 or TRBD2 (5 bases each). The CDR3 contains 11 residues. The V end lost 0 bases, the J end lost 12 bases, and 6 bases lay between the germline ends. Germline CDR1 is LNHDA and CDR2 is SQIVND (reference sequence).